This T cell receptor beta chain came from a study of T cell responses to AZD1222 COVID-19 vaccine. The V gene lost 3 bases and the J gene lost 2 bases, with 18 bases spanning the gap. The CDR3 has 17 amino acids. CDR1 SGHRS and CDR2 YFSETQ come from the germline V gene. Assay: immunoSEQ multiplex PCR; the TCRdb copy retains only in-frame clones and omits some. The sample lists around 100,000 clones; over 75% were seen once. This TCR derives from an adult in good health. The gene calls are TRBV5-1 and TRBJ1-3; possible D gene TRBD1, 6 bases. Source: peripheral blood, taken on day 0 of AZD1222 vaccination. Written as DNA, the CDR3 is TGCGCCAGCAGCTGGAGCCCCGCACAGGGTACTGGAAACACCATATATTTT. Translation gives CASSWSPAQGTGNTIYF. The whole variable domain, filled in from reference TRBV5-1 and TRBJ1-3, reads KAGVTQTPRYLIKTRGQQVTLSCSPISGHRSVSWYQQTPGQGLQFLFEYFSETQRNKGNFPGRFSGRQFSNSRSEMNVSTLELGDSALYLCASSWSPAQGTGNTIYFGEGSWLTVV.